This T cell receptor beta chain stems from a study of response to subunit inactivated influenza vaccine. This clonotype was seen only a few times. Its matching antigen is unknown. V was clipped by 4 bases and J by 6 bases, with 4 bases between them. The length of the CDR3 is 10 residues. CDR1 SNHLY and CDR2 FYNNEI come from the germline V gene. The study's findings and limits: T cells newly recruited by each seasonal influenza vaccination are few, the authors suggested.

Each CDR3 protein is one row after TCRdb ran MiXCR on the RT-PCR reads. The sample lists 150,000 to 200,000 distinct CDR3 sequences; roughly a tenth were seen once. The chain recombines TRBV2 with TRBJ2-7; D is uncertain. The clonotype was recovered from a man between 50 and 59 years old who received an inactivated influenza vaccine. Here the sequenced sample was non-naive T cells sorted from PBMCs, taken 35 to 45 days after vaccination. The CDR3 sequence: CASSVFEQYF. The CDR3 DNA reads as TGTGCCAGCAGTGTTTTCGAGCAGTACTTC. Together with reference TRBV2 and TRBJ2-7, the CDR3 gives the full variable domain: EPEVTQTPSHQVTQMGQEVILRCVPISNHLYFYWYRQILGQKVEFLVSFYNNEISEKSEIFDDQFSVERPDGSNFTLKIRSTKLEDSAMYFCASSVFEQYFGPGTRLTVT.